The sequence of this T cell receptor (beta chain) was determined in a study of T cell responses to AZD1222 COVID-19 vaccine. Study-wide background: Analyses pooled second doses at about 4 or about 12 weeks.

The study's findings and limits: The peak T cell response came first, and repertoires were sampled only after it. Nearly half of the spike-specific TCRs reportedly recognize variant regions that carry no mutations.

Assay used: immunoSEQ multiplex PCR; TCRdb lists only in-frame clones, some missing. Of some 130,000 clones listed, around nine tenths are singletons. Points on this clone: Its antigen is undetermined.

The V segment lost 4 bases and the J segment 4 bases; nucleotides outside the gene matches: 16. The germline V gene has CDR1 SGHDN and CDR2 FVKESK. This CDR3 has 18 residues. This sequence originates from an adult in good health. Sequencing used peripheral blood, obtained on day 0 of AZD1222 vaccination. The chain uses TRBV14 and TRBJ1-1, with 9 bases matching TRBD1. Here the CDR3 DNA reads TGTGCCAGCAGCCTCCATTCCGGGACAGGGCGACGGGGCACTGAAGCTTTCTTT. Translated, it gives CASSLHSGTGRRGTEAFF.